Following are 5 T cell receptor beta chains from one sample sequenced in a study of early stage breast cancer tumors. This table comes from immunoSEQ multiplex PCR, and its TCRdb copy is limited to in-frame clones, with some not included. The sample yields 45,000 to 60,000 clones, approximately 90% seen once. The sequenced material came from blood. These receptors were obtained from a person in their 70s with breast cancer.

Only a few counts were recorded for this clone. DNA for the CDR3: TGTGCCTGGAAGGACAGGGGATTAACTGAAGCTTTCTTT. It codes for CAWKDRGLTEAFF. This chain joins TRBV30 and TRBJ1-1; 9 positions agree with TRBD1. The CDR3 is made up of 13 amino acids. With V trimmed by 4 bases and J by 5 bases, 5 bases remained unmatched. CDR1 is GTSNPN and CDR2 is SVGIG in the germline V gene (reference sequence).

The chain uses TRBV5-1 and TRBJ2-1, with 9 bases aligning to TRBD1. The germline V gene encodes CDR1 SGHRS and CDR2 YFSETQ. The V segment lost 7 bases and the J segment 1 base; nucleotides outside the gene matches: 3. The CDR3 sequence is 14 residues long. CDR3 amino acids: CASSGQGSYNEQFF. CDR3 in DNA: TGCGCCAGCTCCGGACAGGGGTCCTACAATGAGCAGTTCTTC.

The chain links TRBV27 to TRBJ1-6; no definite D call. Per the germline V gene, CDR1 is MNHEY and CDR2 is SMNVEV (reference sequence). V gave up 2 bases and J gave up 9 bases, with 8 bases separating them. CDR3 length: 13 amino acids. The DNA for the CDR3 is TGTGCCAGCAGTTTAGAACGGGGTTCACCCCTCCACTTT. This codes for CASSLERGSPLHF.

V gene TRBV19 combines with J gene TRBJ2-3; 8 bases line up with TRBD2. V shed 9 bases and J 4 bases; nucleotides not matched to a gene: 12. The CDR3 covers 15 residues. Looked up from germline, CDR1 is LNHDA and CDR2 is SQIVND (reference sequence). CDR3 in DNA: TGTGCCAGCGGGAGGGGGGATACCTTCTCAGATACGCAGTATTTT. This codes for CASGRGDTFSDTQYF.

This clone occurred once. V and J are TRBV5-5 and TRBJ2-5; 14 nucleotides match TRBD2. The CDR3 extends over 18 amino acids. Per the germline V gene, CDR1 is SGHKS and CDR2 is YYEKEE (reference sequence). The J segment lost 1 base and the V segment lost 4 bases, leaving 9 bases of the junction unmatched. This chain's CDR3 is CASSRGLAGGLFQETQYF. CDR3 bases: TGTGCCAGCAGCAGAGGACTAGCGGGGGGCCTGTTCCAAGAGACCCAGTACTTC.